The rows below give T cell receptor beta chains drawn from one sample of a study of identical twins. One entry per CDR3 protein results from TCRdb running MiXCR on the 5' RACE reads. This sample has roughly 470,000 distinct CDR3 sequences, with roughly an eighth found just once. The sample was also linked to a second study, of yellow fever vaccine responses in identical twins.

The sample comprised CD4+ T cells sorted from blood. These receptors were collected from a woman aged 18-29 years in good health. The CDR3 runs from the conserved cysteine through the conserved F or W.

V gene	J gene	CDR3 protein
TRBV29-1	TRBJ2-3	CSARPGIQADTQYF
TRBV29-1	TRBJ2-6	CSVRLRVGSGANVLTF
TRBV28	TRBJ2-7	CASIQGGLYEQYF
TRBV25-1	TRBJ2-2	CASPDRDLFF
TRBV5-1	TRBJ2-3	CASSLVGGVSTDTQYF
TRBV11-2	TRBJ2-1	CASSLISLEQFF
TRBV29-1	TRBJ2-7	CSVGTGPYEQYF
TRBV12-3/TRBV12-4	TRBJ2-5	CASRQGAKETQYF
TRBV28	TRBJ2-7	CASRPGTSGRLPPVIYEQYF
TRBV7-3	TRBJ2-1	CASSLLGLAEQFF
TRBV6-9	TRBJ2-7	CASSTDRDRGHEQYF
TRBV2	TRBJ2-3	CASARLTDTQYF
TRBV10-3	TRBJ2-7	CATDRGYEQYF
TRBV12-3/TRBV12-4	TRBJ1-1	CASSFQGRGTEAFF
TRBV12-3/TRBV12-4	TRBJ2-2	CASSPSPGELFF
TRBV9	TRBJ2-1	CASNSGELYNEQFF
TRBV30	TRBJ2-3	CAWRLAGGGDTQYF
TRBV6-2/TRBV6-3	TRBJ2-7	CASSSSSSGRVFGEQYF
TRBV29-1	TRBJ2-1	CSVRGGSRYNEQFF
TRBV3-1	TRBJ2-7	CASTSTRLSYEQYF
TRBV12-3/TRBV12-4	TRBJ1-4	CASRSSGEGNEKLFF
TRBV7-2	TRBJ2-7	CASSIGQGGYEQYF
TRBV18	TRBJ2-1	CASSPMPGTSGNEQFF
TRBV5-1	TRBJ2-1	CASSQDLGTYNEQFF
TRBV15	TRBJ2-2	CATSRLLTGELFF
TRBV5-1	TRBJ2-3	CASASGPTDTQYF
TRBV5-1	TRBJ2-7	CASSLISTGASYEQYF
TRBV6-1	TRBJ2-3	CASSTLSAGGPGTDTQYF
TRBV12-3/TRBV12-4	TRBJ1-3	CASRQGRDSGNTIYF
TRBV14	TRBJ2-1	CASSQRGRDEQFF
TRBV14	TRBJ2-7	CASSQDRFEQYF
TRBV27	TRBJ1-1	CASSFSQEQNTEAFF
TRBV3-1	TRBJ1-4	CASSQERGRKLFF
TRBV7-7	TRBJ2-5	CASSYGQAGEETQYF
TRBV20-1	TRBJ2-7	CSARVGVGYEQYF
TRBV11-2	TRBJ1-5	CASSPGGISNQPQHF
TRBV25-1	TRBJ2-1	CASSGWGGRRSNEQFF
TRBV7-2	TRBJ1-5	CASSSGQYNQPQHF
TRBV12-3/TRBV12-4	TRBJ1-5	CASSSQGVWQPQHF
TRBV4-3	TRBJ2-1	CASSQDLTSGSSSEQFF
TRBV11-2	TRBJ2-5	CASSLVRVVGPQYF
TRBV4-2	TRBJ1-2	CASSEVQGASVDGYTF
TRBV19	TRBJ2-3	CASSLNLAGTDTQYF
TRBV11-2	TRBJ2-7	CASRFTSGPSYEQYF
TRBV6-4	TRBJ2-2	CASSGSPGGANTGELFF
TRBV6-4	TRBJ2-1	CASSPPRRGPGQPDRGRAYNEQFF
TRBV4-2	TRBJ1-6	CASSESSRAAYNSPLHF
TRBV12-3/TRBV12-4	TRBJ2-2	CASSPYDTNTGELFF